This TCR beta chain appears in the sequencing data of a study of OX40 agonist ivuxolimab in advanced cancers. Study information: Of mixed ages from about 20 to 90 and averaging around 60 years, the group was over 80% male.

TCRdb's table, derived via immunoSEQ multiplex PCR, lists solely in-frame clones and lacks some. The sample records fewer than 85,000 clones, under 80% being singletons. The CDR3 consists of 16 residues. The germline gives CDR1 LGHNA, CDR2 YSLEER. V shed 3 bases, J shed 4 bases, and the junction held 9 bases outside the gene matches. The sequence came from an adult with an advanced solid tumor such as melanoma, head and neck, liver or kidney cancer. The J gene is TRBJ2-1, the V gene TRBV4-3; TRBD2 matches 7 bases. Specimen: CD4+ or CD8+ T cells sorted from blood, collected in a trial of the OX40 agonist ivuxolimab. In DNA form, the CDR3 reads TGCGCCAGCAGCCAGGGGGACTATTACCCGTACAATGAGCAGTTCTTC. Amino acids: CASSQGDYYPYNEQFF.